What follows are 8 T cell receptor beta chains derived from one specimen sequenced in a study of Graves' ophthalmopathy and Graves' hyperthyroidism. Beta-chain TCR CDR3 regions were amplified from RNA transcripts. The first-round RT-PCR employed HTBI primers together with the Qiagen OneStep RT-PCR kit. A multiplex PCR was then performed as the second round. TCRdb independently ran MiXCR on the multiplex PCR reads; one entry per CDR3 protein. The sample records over a million distinct CDR3 sequences, roughly two fifths being singletons. Sequenced input: peripheral blood or thyroid tissue (not recorded which). The source of these receptors is an adult man with Graves' hyperthyroidism.

V usage is TRBV6-1 and J usage is TRBJ1-3; tentative D call: TRBD1 (6 bases). CDR3 length equals 16 residues. The germline V gene encodes CDR1 MNHNS and CDR2 SASEGT. V dropped 6 bases and J dropped 0 bases, with 15 bases sitting between them. The CDR3 protein is CASSLHRTDSGNTIYF. The CDR3 DNA reads as TGTGCCAGCAGCTTACACCGGACAGACTCTGGAAACACCATATATTTT.

To note about this clonotype: This may stem from a read error, because a much larger clone lies one nucleotide away. CDR3 in amino acids: CASSPSQGAVYEQYF. As DNA, the CDR3 is TGCGCCAGCAGCCCGTCCCAGGGGGCGGTCTACGAGCAGTACTTC. The V gene is TRBV5-1, the J gene TRBJ2-7; 8 nucleotides agree with TRBD1. Germline V gives CDR1 SGHRS, CDR2 YFSETQ. The CDR3 totals 15 residues. Losses at the gene ends were 4 bases for V and 3 bases for J; bases not matched to a gene: 9.

The chain uses TRBV25-1 and TRBJ2-7; 9 nucleotides line up with TRBD1. Germline V gives CDR1 MGHDK, CDR2 SYGVNS. This CDR3 is 13 amino acids long. Trimming cost V 8 bases and J 3 bases; bases outside gene matches: 5. The CDR3 spells CASEGQGHYEQYF. CDR3 nucleotides: TGTGCCAGCGAGGGACAGGGACACTACGAGCAGTACTTC.

This chain joins TRBV6-5 and TRBJ1-1, with a tentative D call TRBD1 (6 bases). The germline V and J ends were trimmed by 6 bases and 7 bases, with 15 bases remaining between them. The V gene's germline CDR1 is MNHEY and CDR2 SVGAGI. CDR3 size: 13 residues. CDR3 protein: CASRVDRRVEAFF. CDR3 in DNA: TGTGCCAGCAGAGTAGACAGGAGGGTTGAAGCTTTCTTT.

This clonotype has a handful of counts. The chain recombines TRBV6-5 with TRBJ1-5; D ambiguous. Germline values: CDR1 MNHEY, CDR2 SVGAGI. Between the trimmed V and J ends, which lost 0 bases and 3 bases, there was a span of 12 bases. The CDR3 has 16 amino acids. CDR3 protein: CASSYSNLGINQPQHF. The DNA of the CDR3 is TGTGCCAGCAGTTACTCGAATTTAGGGATCAATCAGCCCCAGCATTTT.

This clonotype was detected many times. The chain couples TRBV7-8 to TRBJ1-2; no clear D. CDR1 is SGHVS and CDR2 is FQNEAQ in the germline V gene. V gave up 2 bases and J gave up 4 bases, with 14 bases separating them. The CDR3 consists of 15 residues. The DNA for the CDR3 is TGTGCCAGCAGCTTACGAGGGAGCGGCGGCTATGGCTACACCTTC. It specifies CASSLRGSGGYGYTF.

The rearrangement joins TRBV29-1 to TRBJ2-6; D unclear. The length of the CDR3 is 10 residues. The germline V gene encodes CDR1 SQVTM and CDR2 ANQGSEA. The germline V and J ends were trimmed by 6 bases and 11 bases, with 8 bases remaining between them. CDR3 in DNA: TGCAGCGTACCCGCCTACGTCCTGACTTTC. Its protein is CSVPAYVLTF.

The genes are TRBV7-3 and TRBJ2-3, with 8 bases lining up with TRBD2. Trimming cost V 0 bases and J 4 bases; bases outside gene matches: 3. There are 15 residues in the CDR3. CDR1 and CDR2 (germline): SGHTA, FQGTGA. The CDR3 sequence is CASSLTSGSADTQYF. DNA of the CDR3: TGTGCCAGCAGCTTAACCAGCGGGAGTGCAGATACGCAGTATTTT.